This T cell receptor (beta chain) was recovered during a study of technical replicates of blood from a few donors. Measured with immunoSEQ multiplex PCR; TCRdb has only the in-frame clones, and not every one. The sample includes about 53,000 clones, approximately 86% of them seen just once. The CDR3 runs 17 residues. Germline-derived CDR1 and CDR2 are SGHKS and YYEKEE (reference sequence). V shed 7 bases, J shed 0 bases, and the junction held 8 bases outside the gene matches. The rearrangement uses TRBV5-5 and TRBJ2-6; 9 bases align to TRBD1. This sequence originates from a human donor in good health. Some clones in this sample may be carry-over from other donors' samples. Material: PBMCs. The CDR3 loop is CASGPGTGFSGANVLTF. The CDR3 DNA reads as TGTGCCAGCGGACCCGGGACAGGGTTCTCTGGGGCCAACGTCCTGACTTTC.